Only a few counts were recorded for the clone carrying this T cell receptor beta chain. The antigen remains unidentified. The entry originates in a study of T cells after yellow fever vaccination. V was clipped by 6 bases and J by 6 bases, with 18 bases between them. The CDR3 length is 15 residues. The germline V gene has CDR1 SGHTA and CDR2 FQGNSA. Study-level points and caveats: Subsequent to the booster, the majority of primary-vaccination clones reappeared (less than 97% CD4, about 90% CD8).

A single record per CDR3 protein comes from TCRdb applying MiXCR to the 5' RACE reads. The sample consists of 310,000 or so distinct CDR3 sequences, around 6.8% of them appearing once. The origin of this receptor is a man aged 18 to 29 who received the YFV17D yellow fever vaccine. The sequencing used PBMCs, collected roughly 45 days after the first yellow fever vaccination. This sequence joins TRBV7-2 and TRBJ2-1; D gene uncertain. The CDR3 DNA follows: TGTGCCAGCAGTGGAGTACCTATTCTGGGCAATGAGCAGTTCTTC. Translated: CASSGVPILGNEQFF. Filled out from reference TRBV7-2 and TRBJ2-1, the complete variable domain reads GAGVSQSPSNKVTEKGKDVELRCDPISGHTALYWYRQSLGQGLEFLIYFQGNSAPDKSGLPSDRFSAERTGGSVSTLTIQRTQQEDSAVYLCASSGVPILGNEQFFGPGTRLTVL.